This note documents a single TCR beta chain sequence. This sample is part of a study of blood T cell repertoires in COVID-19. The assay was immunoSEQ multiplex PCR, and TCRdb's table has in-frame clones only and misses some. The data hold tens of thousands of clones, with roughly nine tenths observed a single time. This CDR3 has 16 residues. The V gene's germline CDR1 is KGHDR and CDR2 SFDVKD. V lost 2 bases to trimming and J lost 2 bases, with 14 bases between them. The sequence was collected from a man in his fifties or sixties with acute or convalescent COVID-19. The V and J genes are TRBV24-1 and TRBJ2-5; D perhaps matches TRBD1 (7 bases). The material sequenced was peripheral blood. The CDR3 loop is CATSDYRGAGQETQYF. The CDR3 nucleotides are TGTGCCACCAGTGATTACAGGGGCGCGGGGCAAGAGACCCAGTACTTC.